This T cell receptor (beta chain) was observed in a study of graft-versus-host responses after intestinal transplantation. The CDR3 covers 12 residues. Trimming took 1 base from V and 4 from J, leaving 3 bases between them. Germline lookup yields CDR1 SEHNR and CDR2 FQNEAQ (reference sequence). Some clones are missing from TCRdb's copy, which holds only in-frame ones; the method was immunoSEQ multiplex PCR. The table includes about 40,000 clones, about 90% detected once. Sequencing used PBMCs, obtained about 310 days after intestinal transplant. This TCR derives from a human patient who received an intestinal transplant, so some T cells may come from the graft donor. The chain combines TRBV7-9 with TRBJ2-3, with D unclear. This CDR3 is CASSLDADTQYF. Written as DNA, the CDR3 is TGTGCCAGCAGCTTAGACGCAGATACGCAGTATTTT.